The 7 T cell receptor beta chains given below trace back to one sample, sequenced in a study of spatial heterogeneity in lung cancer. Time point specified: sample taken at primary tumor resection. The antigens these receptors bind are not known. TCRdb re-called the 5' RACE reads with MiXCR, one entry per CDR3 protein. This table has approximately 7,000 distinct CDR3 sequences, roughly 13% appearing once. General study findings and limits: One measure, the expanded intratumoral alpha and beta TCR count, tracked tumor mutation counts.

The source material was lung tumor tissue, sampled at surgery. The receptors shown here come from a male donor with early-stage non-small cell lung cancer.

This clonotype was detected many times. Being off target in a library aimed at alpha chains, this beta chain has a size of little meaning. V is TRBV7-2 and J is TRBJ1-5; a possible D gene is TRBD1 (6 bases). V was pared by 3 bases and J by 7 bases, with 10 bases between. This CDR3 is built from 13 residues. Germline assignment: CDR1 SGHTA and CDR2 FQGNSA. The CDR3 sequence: CASSLGGRQPQHF. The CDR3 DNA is TGTGCCAGCAGCTTGGGGGGCCGGCAGCCCCAGCATTTT.

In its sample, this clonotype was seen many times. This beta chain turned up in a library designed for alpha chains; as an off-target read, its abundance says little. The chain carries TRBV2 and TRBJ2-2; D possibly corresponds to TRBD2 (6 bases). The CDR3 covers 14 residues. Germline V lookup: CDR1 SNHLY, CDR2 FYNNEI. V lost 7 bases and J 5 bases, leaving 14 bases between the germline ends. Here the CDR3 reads CASKGLARTGELFF. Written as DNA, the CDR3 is TGTGCCAGCAAGGGGCTAGCGAGAACCGGGGAGCTGTTTTTT.

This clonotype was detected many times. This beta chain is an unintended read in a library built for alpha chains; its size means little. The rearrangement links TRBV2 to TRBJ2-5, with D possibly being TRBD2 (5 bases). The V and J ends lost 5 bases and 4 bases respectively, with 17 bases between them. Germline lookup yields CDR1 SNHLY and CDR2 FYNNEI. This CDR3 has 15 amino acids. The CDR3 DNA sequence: TGTGCCAGCAGTCCCCGGGGTCATTCCCGAGAGACCCAGTACTTC. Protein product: CASSPRGHSRETQYF.

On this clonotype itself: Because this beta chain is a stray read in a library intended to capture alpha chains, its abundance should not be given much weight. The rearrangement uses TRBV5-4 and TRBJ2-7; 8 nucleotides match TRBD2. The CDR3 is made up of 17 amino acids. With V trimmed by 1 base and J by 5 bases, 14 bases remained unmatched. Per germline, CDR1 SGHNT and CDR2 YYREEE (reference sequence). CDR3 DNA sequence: TGTGCCAGCAGCTTGTTGGCTAGCGGGCCACTTTGGAACGAGCAGTACTTC. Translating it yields CASSLLASGPLWNEQYF.

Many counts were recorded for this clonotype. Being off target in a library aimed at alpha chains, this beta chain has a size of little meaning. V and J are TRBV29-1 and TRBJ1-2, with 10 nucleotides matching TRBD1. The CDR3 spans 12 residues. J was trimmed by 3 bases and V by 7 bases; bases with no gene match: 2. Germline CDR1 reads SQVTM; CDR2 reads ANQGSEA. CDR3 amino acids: CSGGQGDYGYTF. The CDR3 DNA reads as TGCAGCGGAGGACAGGGGGACTATGGCTACACCTTC.

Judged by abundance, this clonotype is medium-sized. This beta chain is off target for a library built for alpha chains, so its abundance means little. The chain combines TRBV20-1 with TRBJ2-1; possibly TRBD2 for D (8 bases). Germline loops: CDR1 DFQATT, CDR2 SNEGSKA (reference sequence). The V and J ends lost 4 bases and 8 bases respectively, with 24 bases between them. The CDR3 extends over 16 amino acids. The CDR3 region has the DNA TGCAGTGCTACGACAGGGTCGAGCGGGAGAGTCGATGAGCAGTTCTTC. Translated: CSATTGSSGRVDEQFF.

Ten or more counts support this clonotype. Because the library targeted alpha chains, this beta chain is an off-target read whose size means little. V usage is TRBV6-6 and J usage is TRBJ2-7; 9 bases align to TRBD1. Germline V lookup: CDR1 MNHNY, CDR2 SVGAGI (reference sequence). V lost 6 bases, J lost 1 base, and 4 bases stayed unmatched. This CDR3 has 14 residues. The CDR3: CASRNRGLSYEQYF. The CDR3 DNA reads TGTGCCAGCAGGAACAGGGGGCTGTCCTACGAGCAGTACTTC.